Below are 31 T cell receptor beta chains sequenced from a single sample in a study of blood T cell repertoires in COVID-19. Measured with immunoSEQ multiplex PCR; TCRdb has only the in-frame clones, and not every one. The top ten clones hold over 9% of a sample with around 330,000 clones, approximately 91% of them seen once. Material: PBMCs or T cells enriched from blood (not recorded which). These receptor sequences come from a woman in her thirties or forties who had recovered from COVID-19.

The chain couples TRBV29-1 to TRBJ2-7; 7 bases align to TRBD2. The CDR3 is 13 residues long. V gave up 7 bases and J gave up 5 bases; unmatched junction bases: 11. Germline CDR1 reads SQVTM; CDR2 reads ANQGSEA. The CDR3 nucleotides read TGCAGCGCCCTCTCGTGGGAGGGCCACGAGCAGTACTTC. Translated, it gives CSALSWEGHEQYF.

The table lists this clone with a few counts. CDR3 amino acids: CASKLQAGGDEQYF. The CDR3 DNA follows: TGCGCCAGCAAGCTTCAAGCGGGGGGGGACGAGCAGTACTTC. This rearrangement joins TRBV10-2 to TRBJ2-7; TRBD2 aligns across 10 bases. Germline CDR1 is WSHSY and CDR2 is SAAADI. V trimming: 7 bases; J trimming: 5 bases; junction bases outside the gene matches: 8. The CDR3 is made up of 14 amino acids.

V gene TRBV2 combines with J gene TRBJ2-1; 13 bases are a match to TRBD2. The germline V gene encodes CDR1 SNHLY and CDR2 FYNNEI. J was trimmed by 8 bases and V by 8 bases; bases with no gene match: 9. The CDR3 runs to 15 residues. CDR3 amino acids: CASGRGTSGNDEQFF. The CDR3 coding sequence is TGTGCCAGCGGTAGAGGGACTAGCGGGAATGATGAGCAGTTCTTC.

V and J are TRBV19 and TRBJ2-7; possibly TRBD1 for D (6 bases). This CDR3 contains 14 residues. V was pared by 1 base and J by 0 bases, with 7 bases between. Germline V CDR1 and CDR2: LNHDA, SQIVND (reference sequence). CDR3 bases: TGTGCCAGTAGTATAGGGGACATCTCCTACGAGCAGTACTTC. Residues: CASSIGDISYEQYF.

V and J are TRBV10-3 and TRBJ2-5; D perhaps matches TRBD1 (6 bases). The V gene lost 6 bases and the J gene lost 5 bases, with 16 bases spanning the gap. From germline, CDR1 is ENHRY and CDR2 SYGVKD. This CDR3 contains 14 residues. CDR3 region: CAISSRGQGETQYF. For the CDR3, the DNA is TGTGCCATCAGCTCCAGGGGCCAAGGGGAGACCCAGTACTTC.

The table lists this clone with a count of one. This chain joins TRBV6-6 and TRBJ2-7, with 8 bases that match TRBD1. V dropped 2 bases and J dropped 3; count of bases not matched to a gene: 3. The CDR3 has 14 amino acids. Germline V gene data show CDR1 as MNHNY and CDR2 as SVGAGI (reference sequence). CDR3 in DNA: TGTGCCAGCAGTTACGCAGGGGGCTACTACGAGCAGTACTTC. Its translation is CASSYAGGYYEQYF.

The chain has TRBV12-1 and TRBJ2-1; the table calls TRBD2, which could not be checked here. TRBV12-1 is a recognized pseudogene. This CDR3 has 17 amino acids. CDR3 in DNA: TGTGCCAGCAGCCCCGTGAAGCGGGAGTCTCCCCACAATGAGCAGTTCTTC. This codes for CASSPVKRESPHNEQFF.

The rearrangement joins TRBV7-3 to TRBJ2-2, with D perhaps TRBD1 (6 bases). Germline loops: CDR1 SGHTA, CDR2 FQGTGA. Trimming shortened V by 8 bases and J by 6 bases, and 13 bases separated the two germline ends. This CDR3 region has 13 residues. The CDR3 DNA follows: TGTGCCAGCGCCCCCGGGACACCCGGGGAGCTGTTTTTT. Amino acid sequence: CASAPGTPGELFF.

This clone came up a few times. The CDR3: CATLAAGQETQYF. CDR3 bases: TGTGCCACCCTGGCAGCGGGACAAGAGACCCAGTACTTC. V is TRBV7-9 and J is TRBJ2-5, with 7 bases aligning to TRBD2. V dropped 10 bases and J dropped 2; count of bases not matched to a gene: 7. Germline-derived CDR1 and CDR2 are SEHNR and FQNEAQ (reference sequence). The length of the CDR3 is 13 residues.

This clone came up a few times. An end of the junction does not agree with germline; a read error may underlie this. The rearrangement uses TRBV7-7 and TRBJ2-1; 9 bases fit TRBD2. Per the germline V gene, CDR1 is SSHAT and CDR2 is FNYEAQ (reference sequence). This CDR3 is 15 amino acids long. The CDR3 loop reads CASSFGIAGVNEQFF. In nucleotides, the CDR3 is TGTGCTAGCAGCTTCGGAATAGCGGGAGTCAATGAGCAGTTCTTC.

The chain employs TRBV10-3 and TRBJ1-1; D unresolved. The CDR3 is 12 amino acids. Germline-derived CDR1 and CDR2 are ENHRY and SYGVKD. V was trimmed by 6 bases and J by 2 bases, leaving 7 bases between them. For the CDR3, the DNA is TGTGCCATCAGGCGGGATAACACTGAAGCTTTCTTT. Protein sequence: CAIRRDNTEAFF.

The J gene is TRBJ2-1, the V gene TRBV5-1; 12 nucleotides match TRBD2. V shed 4 bases, J shed 5 bases, and the junction held 4 bases outside the gene matches. Germline-derived CDR1 and CDR2 are SGHRS and YFSETQ. The CDR3 sequence is 15 residues long. The CDR3 region is CASSTLAGGNNEQFF. The CDR3 DNA reads as TGCGCCAGCAGCACCCTAGCGGGGGGGAACAATGAGCAGTTCTTC.

The chain recombines TRBV13 with TRBJ2-7; possible D gene TRBD1, 6 bases. V lost 1 base, J lost 12 bases, and 13 bases lay in between. This CDR3 comprises 12 residues. Germline CDR1 is PRHDT and CDR2 is FYEKMQ (reference sequence). The CDR3 loop reads CASSLVPGARYF. In DNA form, the CDR3 reads TGTGCCAGCAGCTTAGTACCAGGGGCTCGGTACTTC.

This chain connects TRBV29-1 to TRBJ2-1, with 10 nucleotides matching TRBD1. Trimming cost V 3 bases and J 7 bases; bases outside gene matches: 6. CDR1 is SQVTM, CDR2 ANQGSEA, per germline. The length of the CDR3 is 14 residues. Here the CDR3 DNA reads TGCAGCGTTGAGATGGGACAGGGGCTGAATGAGCAGTTCTTC. Translating it yields CSVEMGQGLNEQFF.

V and J are TRBV19 and TRBJ2-1; D remains ambiguous. The CDR3 contains 15 residues. Germline V CDR1 and CDR2: LNHDA, SQIVND (reference sequence). V gave up 1 base and J gave up 4 bases, with 11 bases separating them. The CDR3 DNA reads as TGTGCCAGTAGTATAGGGTCAAGCCTGTACAATGAGCAGTTCTTC. This gives the protein CASSIGSSLYNEQFF. The complete variable domain, with remaining parts taken from reference TRBV19 and TRBJ2-1, reads DGGITQSPKYLFRKEGQNVTLSCEQNLNHDAMYWYRQDPGQGLRLIYYSQIVNDFQKGDIAEGYSVSREKKESFPLTVTSAQKNPTAFYLCASSIGSSLYNEQFFGPGTRLTVL.

The rearrangement links TRBV3-1 (or the pseudogene TRBV3-2) to TRBJ1-4; no firm D call. Per germline, CDR1 LGHDT and CDR2 YNNKEL (reference sequence). The CDR3 sequence is 14 residues long. The germline V and J ends were trimmed by 0 bases and 7 bases, with 9 bases remaining between them. The CDR3 is CASSQEKLSEKLFF. The CDR3 bases are TGTGCCAGCAGCCAAGAAAAGCTATCTGAAAAACTGTTTTTT.

This clone is a singleton in its sample. V gene TRBV12-3 or TRBV12-4 combines with J gene TRBJ2-7; 7 nucleotides agree with TRBD1. This CDR3 has 13 amino acids. V shed 8 bases and J 7 bases; nucleotides not matched to a gene: 11. In DNA, the CDR3 is TGTGCCAGCCTCCTAGGGGGCCTGAGGGAGCAGTACTTC. Translation: CASLLGGLREQYF.

Concerning this clone: The same CDR3 also results from other DNA sequences found in this sample. The CDR3 region has the DNA TGTGCCAGCAGCTTAGCGGGGACTGTAACAGATACGCAGTATTTT. Its translation is CASSLAGTVTDTQYF. The rearrangement joins TRBV7-9 to TRBJ2-3; TRBD2 is a possible D gene (6 bases). Germline V gene lookup returns CDR1 SEHNR and CDR2 FQNEAQ (reference sequence). This CDR3 comprises 15 residues. Trimming shortened V by 0 bases and J by 3 bases, and 10 bases separated the two germline ends.

The gene calls are TRBV30 and TRBJ1-1; D gene unclear. Per germline, CDR1 GTSNPN and CDR2 SVGIG (reference sequence). The CDR3 is 14 amino acids. Trimming took off 2 bases at V and 1 base at J, with 11 bases between the two ends. As DNA, the CDR3 is TGTGCCTGGAGTCCTCAGAGGAGGAACACTGAAGCTTTCTTT. Amino acid sequence: CAWSPQRRNTEAFF.

A single count supports this clone. CDR3 sequence reads: CASSQDLAGETGELFF. The CDR3 coding sequence is TGCGCCAGCAGCCAAGATCTCGCGGGGGAAACCGGGGAGCTGTTTTTT. The rearrangement joins TRBV4-1 to TRBJ2-2, with TRBD2 matching 7 bases. The CDR3 runs to 16 residues. Trimming removed 0 bases from V and 5 bases from J; junction bases left unmatched: 6. Germline assignment: CDR1 MGHRA and CDR2 YSYEKL.

V is TRBV18 and J is TRBJ1-2; tentative D call: TRBD1 (5 bases). In germline, CDR1 is KGHSH, CDR2 LQKENI. The CDR3 contains 13 residues. V lost 2 bases, J lost 7 bases, and 11 bases lay in between. CDR3 sequence reads: CASSPSTGIGYTF. As DNA, the CDR3 is TGTGCCAGCTCACCATCTACAGGCATTGGCTACACCTTC.

This clone was counted ten times or more. The rearrangement joins TRBV5-6 to TRBJ1-4; 7 bases fit TRBD1. V trimming: 0 bases; J trimming: 5 bases; junction bases outside the gene matches: 1. This CDR3 contains 14 residues. CDR1 is SGHDT and CDR2 is YYEEEE in the germline V gene. The CDR3, as DNA: TGTGCCAGCAGCTTGGAACAGGGGAATGAAAAACTGTTTTTT. It encodes CASSLEQGNEKLFF.

The rearrangement links TRBV7-9 to TRBJ2-2, with TRBD2 matching 7 bases. The CDR3 covers 18 residues. Germline-derived CDR1 and CDR2 are SEHNR and FQNEAQ (reference sequence). After removal of 3 bases from V and 4 bases from J, the junction contained 14 bases not matched to a gene. This chain's CDR3 is CASSFRGGLREGTGELFF. The CDR3 region has the DNA TGTGCCAGCAGCTTCCGAGGAGGGCTCAGGGAGGGCACCGGGGAGCTGTTTTTT.

Note on this clone: An end of the junction does not agree with germline; a read error may underlie this. J is TRBJ2-2 and V is TRBV6-5; TRBD2 might be the D (6 bases). CDR3 length: 15 residues. Germline V gene lookup returns CDR1 MNHEY and CDR2 SVGAGI. The CDR3 DNA is TGTGCTAGCACGGTAGCGGCAGCGAACACCGGGGAGCTGTTTTTT. Protein sequence: CASTVAAANTGELFF.

This clone was counted between two and nine times. The V gene is TRBV5-8, the J gene TRBJ1-1; no definite D call. Deletions cut 0 bases from V and 1 base from J, with 7 bases between. The CDR3 loop spans 14 amino acids. Germline V lookup: CDR1 SGHTS, CDR2 YDEGEE. Here the CDR3 reads CASSLARKNTEAFF. The CDR3 DNA sequence: TGTGCCAGCAGCTTGGCCCGTAAGAACACTGAAGCTTTCTTT.

This chain links TRBV3-1 (or the pseudogene TRBV3-2) with TRBJ2-7; the match to TRBD1 covers 12 bases. Unmatched junction bases numbered 9, after V lost 6 bases and J lost 9 bases. CDR1 and CDR2 (germline): LGHDT, YNNKEL (reference sequence). This CDR3 comprises 14 residues. The DNA of the CDR3 is TGTGCCAGCAGGGGGACAGGGGGCTATCAACGGCAGTACTTC. As protein: CASRGTGGYQRQYF.

The genes are TRBV18 and TRBJ1-3, with 7 bases identical to TRBD1. CDR1 is KGHSH, CDR2 LQKENI, per germline. CDR3 length: 16 residues. The V and J ends lost 3 bases and 0 bases, in that order; junction bases with no gene match: 5. This chain's CDR3 is CASSPETGHSGNTIYF. The CDR3 DNA reads TGTGCCAGCTCACCGGAGACAGGGCACTCTGGAAACACCATATATTTT. Filled out from reference TRBV18 and TRBJ1-3, the complete variable domain reads NAGVMQNPRHLVRRRGQEARLRCSPMKGHSHVYWYRQLPEEGLKFMVYLQKENIIDESGMPKERFSAEFPKEGPSILRIQQVVRGDSAAYFCASSPETGHSGNTIYFGEGSWLTVV.

Here the CDR3 reads CASSLPSGPTDTQYF. The CDR3 DNA reads as TGTGCCAGCAGCTTACCTAGCGGACCCACAGATACGCAGTATTTT. The V and J genes are TRBV11-3 and TRBJ2-3; 7 positions match TRBD2. The CDR3 is made up of 15 amino acids. Germline CDR1 and CDR2: SGHNT and YENEEA. V shed 2 bases, J shed 2 bases, and the junction held 4 bases outside the gene matches.

The rearrangement joins TRBV3-1 (or the pseudogene TRBV3-2) to TRBJ1-5; D may be TRBD1 (6 bases). V was shortened by 0 bases and J by 5 bases, with 8 bases between the two germline ends. The germline V gene has CDR1 LGHDT and CDR2 YNNKEL (reference sequence). This CDR3 has 14 residues. CDR3 DNA: TGTGCCAGCAGCCAAGATACAGGGCATCAGCCCCAGCATTTT. This encodes CASSQDTGHQPQHF.

The chain carries TRBV6-4 and TRBJ2-2; TRBD1 is a possible D gene (6 bases). This CDR3 is built from 16 residues. Germline V CDR1 and CDR2: MRHNA, SNTAGT. With 3 bases removed from V and 2 bases from J, the gap between germline ends came to 13 bases. CDR3 DNA: TGTGCCAGCAGTGATAACAGGGCTCCCAACACCGGGGAGCTGTTTTTT. It specifies CASSDNRAPNTGELFF.

This chain links TRBV19 with TRBJ1-2; D uncertain. Trimming removed 1 base from V and 8 bases from J, with 17 bases in between. The CDR3 loop spans 15 amino acids. From germline, CDR1 is LNHDA and CDR2 SQIVND (reference sequence). The CDR3 loop is CASSIGRAGSGGYTF. The CDR3 DNA reads as TGTGCCAGTAGTATAGGAAGAGCGGGATCAGGCGGCTACACCTTC.